The T cell receptor beta chain under discussion was sequenced for a study of shared clonotypes between healthy human individuals. Study results and limitations: Naive CD4 clonotype sharing across several donors was 4.5% to 6%. Blood alone was sampled, and tissue repertoires likely differ. Generation of non-shared clonotypes was less probable than generation of clonotypes shared by all four donors.

Per germline, CDR1 SEHNR and CDR2 FQNEAQ (reference sequence). This CDR3 has 15 amino acids. J gave up 2 bases and V 5 bases, and 4 bases lay outside the gene matches. The method was immunoSEQ multiplex PCR; TCRdb's version includes in-frame clones alone and lacks a portion of them. The profile shows 650,000 to 750,000 clones, around 72% of them singletons. Regarding this clone: Its antigen is unknown.

The origin of this receptor is a woman aged 30 to 39 in good health. The genes are TRBV7-9 and TRBJ1-2, with 11 bases fitting TRBD1. Material: memory CD4+ T cells sorted from blood. Subset noted: CD45RA-negative fraction. Written as DNA, the CDR3 is TGTGCCAGCAGCGAGAGGACAGGGGGCAACTATGGCTACACCTTC. This encodes CASSERTGGNYGYTF.